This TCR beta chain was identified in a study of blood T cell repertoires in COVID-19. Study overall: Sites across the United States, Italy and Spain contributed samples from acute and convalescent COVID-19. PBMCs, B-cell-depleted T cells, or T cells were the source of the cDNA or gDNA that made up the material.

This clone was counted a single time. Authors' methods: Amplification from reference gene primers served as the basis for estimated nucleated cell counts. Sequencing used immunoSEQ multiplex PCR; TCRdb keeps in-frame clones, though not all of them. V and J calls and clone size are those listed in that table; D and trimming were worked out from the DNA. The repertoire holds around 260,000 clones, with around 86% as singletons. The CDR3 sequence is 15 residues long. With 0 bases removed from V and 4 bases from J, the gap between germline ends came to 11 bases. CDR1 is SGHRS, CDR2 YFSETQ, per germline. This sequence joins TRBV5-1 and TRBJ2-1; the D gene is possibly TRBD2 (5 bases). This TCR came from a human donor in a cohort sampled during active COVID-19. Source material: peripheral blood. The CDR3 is CASSLGTGNYNEQFF. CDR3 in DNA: TGCGCCAGCAGCTTGGGTACGGGAAATTACAATGAGCAGTTCTTC.